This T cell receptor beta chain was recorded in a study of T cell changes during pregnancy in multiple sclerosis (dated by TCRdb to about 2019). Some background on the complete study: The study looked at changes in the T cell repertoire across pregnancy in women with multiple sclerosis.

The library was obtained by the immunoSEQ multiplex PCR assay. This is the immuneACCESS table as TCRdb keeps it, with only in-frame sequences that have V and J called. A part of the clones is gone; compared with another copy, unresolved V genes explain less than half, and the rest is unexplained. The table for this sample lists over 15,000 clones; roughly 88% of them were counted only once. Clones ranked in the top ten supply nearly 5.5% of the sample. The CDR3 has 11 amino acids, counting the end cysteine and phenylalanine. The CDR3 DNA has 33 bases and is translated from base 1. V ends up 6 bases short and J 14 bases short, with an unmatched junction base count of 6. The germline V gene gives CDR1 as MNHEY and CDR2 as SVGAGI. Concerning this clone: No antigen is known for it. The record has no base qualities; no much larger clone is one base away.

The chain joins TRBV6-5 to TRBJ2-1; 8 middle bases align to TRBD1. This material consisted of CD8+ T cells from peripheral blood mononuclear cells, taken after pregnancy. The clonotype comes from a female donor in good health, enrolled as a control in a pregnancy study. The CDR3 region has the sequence CASRSTGVEFF. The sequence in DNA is TGTGCCAGCAGGTCGACAGGGGTGGAGTTCTTC.